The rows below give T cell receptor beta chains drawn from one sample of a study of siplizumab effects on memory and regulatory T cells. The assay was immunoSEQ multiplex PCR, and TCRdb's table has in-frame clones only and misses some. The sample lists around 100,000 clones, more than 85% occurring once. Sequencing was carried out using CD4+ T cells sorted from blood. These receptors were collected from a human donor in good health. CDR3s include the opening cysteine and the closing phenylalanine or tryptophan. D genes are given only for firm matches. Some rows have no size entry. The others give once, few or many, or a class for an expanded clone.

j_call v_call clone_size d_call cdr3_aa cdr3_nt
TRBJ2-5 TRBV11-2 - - CASGVLQETQYF TGTGCCAGCGGCGTCTTACAAGAGACCCAGTACTTC
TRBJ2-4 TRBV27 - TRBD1 CASSRDRGMKNIQYF TGTGCCAGCAGTCGGGACAGGGGGATGAAAAACATTCAGTACTTC
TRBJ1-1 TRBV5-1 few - CASSFGAGREWTEAFF TGCGCCAGCAGCTTTGGGGCAGGTCGAGAGTGGACTGAAGCTTTCTTT
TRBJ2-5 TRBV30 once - CAWSVRVQETQYF TGTGCCTGGAGTGTAAGAGTCCAAGAGACCCAGTACTTC
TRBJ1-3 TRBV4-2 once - CASSPARGAYGNTIYF TGTGCCAGCAGCCCCGCAAGGGGCGCGTATGGAAACACCATATATTTT
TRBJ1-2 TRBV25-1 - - CASSERGSRGGYTF TGTGCCAGCAGTGAACGGGGCTCGCGGGGCGGCTACACCTTC
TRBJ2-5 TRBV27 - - CASSFSQGETQYF TGTGCCAGCAGTTTCTCACAGGGAGAGACCCAGTACTTC
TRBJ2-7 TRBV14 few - CASSRDLFTEQYF TGTGCCAGCAGCCGGGACCTCTTTACCGAGCAGTACTTC
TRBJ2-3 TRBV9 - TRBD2 CASSGRTSGDGSTDTQYF TGTGCCAGCAGCGGCCGGACTAGTGGGGATGGGAGCACAGATACGCAGTATTTT
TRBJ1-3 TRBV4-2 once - CASSGGDGNTIYF TGTGCCAGCAGCGGGGGAGATGGAAACACCATATATTTT
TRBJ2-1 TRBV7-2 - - CASSFLPTGAGEQFF TGTGCCAGCAGCTTCCTTCCTACAGGGGCGGGAGAGCAGTTCTTC
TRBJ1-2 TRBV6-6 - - CASSYSGREGYGYTF TGTGCCAGCAGTTACTCGGGCAGGGAGGGCTATGGCTACACCTTC
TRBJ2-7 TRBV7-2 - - CASSPLGGGGLYEQYF TGTGCCAGCAGCCCCCTGGGGGGGGGCGGGCTCTACGAGCAGTACTTC
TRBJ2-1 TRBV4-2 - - CASSQDPQSNEQFF TGTGCCAGCAGCCAAGACCCCCAGAGCAATGAGCAGTTCTTC
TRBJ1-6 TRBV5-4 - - CASSLGGGGSSYNSPLHF TGTGCCAGCAGCTTGGGAGGGGGGGGGAGCTCCTATAATTCACCCCTCCACTTT
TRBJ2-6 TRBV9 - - CASSVRVGANVLTF TGTGCCAGCAGCGTTCGGGTTGGGGCCAACGTCCTGACTTTC
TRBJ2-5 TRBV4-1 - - CASGQFLQETQYF TGCGCCAGCGGACAGTTTTTACAAGAGACCCAGTACTTC
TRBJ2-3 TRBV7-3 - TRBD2 CASSLGLAGGDTQYF TGTGCCAGCAGCTTGGGACTAGCGGGGGGAGATACGCAGTATTTT
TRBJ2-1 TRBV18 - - CASSPVRGSYNEQFF TGTGCCAGCTCACCAGTCCGTGGATCCTACAATGAGCAGTTCTTC
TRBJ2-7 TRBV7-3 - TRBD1 CASSHGQGLYEQYF TGTGCCAGCAGCCATGGACAGGGTCTCTACGAGCAGTACTTC
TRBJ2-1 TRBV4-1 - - CASSQASPIGGSSYNEQFF TGCGCCAGCAGCCAAGCCAGTCCCATTGGGGGGAGTTCCTACAATGAGCAGTTCTTC
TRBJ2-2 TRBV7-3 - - CASSLTGDTGELFF TGTGCCAGCAGCTTAACGGGGGACACCGGGGAGCTGTTTTTT
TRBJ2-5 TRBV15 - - CATSTPVGERETQYF TGTGCCACCAGCACCCCCGTGGGGGAGCGGGAGACCCAGTACTTC
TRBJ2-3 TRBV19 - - CASSGRAPDTQYF TGTGCCAGTAGCGGTAGGGCCCCAGATACGCAGTATTTT
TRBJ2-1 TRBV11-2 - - CASSLVSTGNEQFF TGTGCCAGCAGCTTAGTTAGCACAGGCAATGAGCAGTTCTTC
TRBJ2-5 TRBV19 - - CASSMVGGGGLRETQYF TGTGCCAGTAGTATGGTAGGAGGGGGCGGTCTTAGAGAGACCCAGTACTTC
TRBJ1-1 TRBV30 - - CAWRMGEMNTEAFF TGTGCCTGGAGAATGGGGGAGATGAACACTGAAGCTTTCTTT
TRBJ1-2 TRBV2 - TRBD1 CASSAQGGVPGGYTF TGTGCCAGCAGTGCCCAGGGGGGGGTTCCAGGTGGCTACACCTTC
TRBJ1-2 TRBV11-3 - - CASSLQGNYGYTF TGTGCCAGCAGCCTACAAGGGAACTATGGCTACACCTTC
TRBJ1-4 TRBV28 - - CASSLKEKLFF TGTGCCAGCAGTTTAAAGGAAAAACTGTTTTTT
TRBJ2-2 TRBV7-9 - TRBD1 CASSPRQGTNGELFF TGTGCCAGCAGCCCTAGACAGGGGACGAACGGGGAGCTGTTTTTT
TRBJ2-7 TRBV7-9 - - CAAGGGGPHEQYF TGTGCCGCAGGGGGAGGGGGCCCGCACGAGCAGTACTTC
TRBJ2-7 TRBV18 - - CASSQTGQSYEQYF TGTGCCAGCTCACAGACAGGACAGTCCTACGAGCAGTACTTC
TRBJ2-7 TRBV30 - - CAWSGIWTDSYEQYF TGTGCCTGGAGCGGCATCTGGACGGACTCCTACGAGCAGTACTTC
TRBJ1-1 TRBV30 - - CAWSVPLAGPPYEAFF TGTGCCTGGAGTGTACCCCTCGCGGGCCCACCTTACGAAGCTTTCTTT
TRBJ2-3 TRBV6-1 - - CASTLENPTDTQYF TGTGCCAGCACCCTAGAGAACCCCACAGATACGCAGTATTTT
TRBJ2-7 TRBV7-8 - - CASSLRTAYEQYF TGTGCCAGCAGCTTAAGGACTGCTTACGAGCAGTACTTC
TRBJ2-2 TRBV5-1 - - CASSPAKGANTGELFF TGCGCCAGCAGCCCCGCTAAGGGGGCGAACACCGGGGAGCTGTTTTTT
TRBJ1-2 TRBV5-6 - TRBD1 CASSLGAGGDNYGYTF TGTGCCAGCAGCTTGGGGGCAGGGGGTGATAACTATGGCTACACCTTC
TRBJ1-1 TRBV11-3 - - CASSLGEGEAFF TGTGCCAGCAGCTTGGGCGAGGGTGAAGCTTTCTTT
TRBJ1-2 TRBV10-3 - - CAISETLTQTAIYGYTF TGTGCCATCAGTGAGACACTAACTCAGACAGCGATCTATGGCTACACCTTC
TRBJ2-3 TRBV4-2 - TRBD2 CASSQRGGGGAVADTQYF TGTGCCAGCAGCCAGAGGGGCGGCGGGGGGGCTGTAGCAGATACGCAGTATTTT
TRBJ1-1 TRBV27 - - CASSTGTAEAFF TGTGCCAGCAGTACAGGGACCGCTGAAGCTTTCTTT
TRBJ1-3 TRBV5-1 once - CASSFQDTSSGNTIYF TGCGCCAGCAGCTTCCAGGACACGAGCTCTGGAAACACCATATATTTT
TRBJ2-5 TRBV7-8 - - CASSLAVHQETQYF TGTGCCAGCAGCTTGGCCGTCCACCAAGAGACCCAGTACTTC
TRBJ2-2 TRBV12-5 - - CASGPQGLRGTGELFF TGTGCTAGTGGTCCTCAGGGACTGCGGGGCACCGGGGAGCTGTTTTTT
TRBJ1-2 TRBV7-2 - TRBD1 CASSPGGALSGYTF TGTGCCAGCAGCCCAGGGGGCGCGTTAAGTGGCTACACCTTC
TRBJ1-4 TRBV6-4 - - CASSEGGTNEKLFF TGTGCCAGCAGCGAGGGGGGAACTAATGAAAAACTGTTTTTT
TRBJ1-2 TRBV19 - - CASSIGVPLYGYTF TGTGCCAGTAGTATAGGGGTCCCCCTCTATGGCTACACCTTC
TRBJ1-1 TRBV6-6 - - CAVLPGGPNTEAFF TGTGCCGTCCTCCCGGGGGGCCCTAACACTGAAGCTTTCTTT
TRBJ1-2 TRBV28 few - CASSPSKGVNGYTF TGTGCCAGCAGTCCCTCGAAGGGGGTGAATGGCTACACCTTC
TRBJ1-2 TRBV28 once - CASEQGYGYTF TGTGCCAGCGAACAGGGATATGGCTACACCTTC
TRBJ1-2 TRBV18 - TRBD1 CASSPNRGHGYTF TGTGCCAGCTCACCGAACAGGGGACATGGCTACACCTTC
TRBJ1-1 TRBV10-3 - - CAISVGENTEAFF TGTGCCATCAGTGTGGGCGAGAACACTGAAGCTTTCTTT
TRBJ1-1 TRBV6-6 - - CASSYANQGFAEAFF TGTGCCAGCAGTTATGCAAATCAGGGCTTCGCTGAAGCTTTCTTT
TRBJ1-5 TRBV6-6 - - CASGDERDLNQPQHF TGTGCCAGCGGGGATGAGAGGGATCTCAATCAGCCCCAGCATTTT
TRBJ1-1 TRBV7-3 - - CASSLAGNTEAFF TGTGCCAGCAGCTTAGCGGGGAACACTGAAGCTTTCTTT